This T cell receptor beta chain emerged from a study of shared clonotypes between healthy human individuals (TCRdb year 2020). Study-level background: The cohort comprised a couple of women and a few men aged 18 to 49 years. Different laboratories and diverse techniques were used to prepare libraries and sequence TCR repertoires, to increase sequencing depth and limit assay-specific biases. To estimate repertoire size and how much clonotypes are shared between individuals, the study performed deep sequencing of blood TCR repertoires from roughly five healthy adults. Each donor's leukapheresis produced roughly between about 0.9 and 9.5 billion PBMCs. Per donor, three plates each were used for CD4 naive and CD4 memory, two for CD8 naive, and one for CD8 memory. The paper as a whole reports these results and caveats: Naive subsets generally had larger estimated clonotype richness than memory subsets. The small number of donors limited the genetic and exposure-history diversity represented. Sharing across four donors was observed for around 4.8% of naive CD4, under 4% of naive CD8, over 2% of memory CD4, and roughly 0.4% of memory CD8 clonotypes. Pairwise subsampling indicated that sequencing depth was expected to affect the degree of clonotype sharing among donors. Sampling was restricted to blood, and TCR repertoires in tissue are likely to differ from TCR repertoires in blood. Even with the large sequencing depth, rarefaction of the sorted-subset datasets indicated that sequencing was incomplete. Compared with non-shared clonotypes, clonotypes shared by all four sorted-subset donors had higher generation probabilities.

A word on this clone: This receptor's antigen is unknown. Mismatch with germline at one junction end may stem from a read error.

Donors were healthy HIV-negative adults with no recently reported acute infections or vaccinations. Every donor was a Caucasian adult residing in Nashville, Tennessee, USA. CD4+ T cells were enriched by magnetic negative selection, after which naive cells were positively selected on CD45RA and the negative fraction was taken as the memory subset. After blood collection by leukapheresis, PBMCs were isolated using Ficoll-Histopaque density gradient centrifugation and then cryopreserved in the vapor phase of liquid nitrogen. Analytical flow cytometry was used to check the purity and quantity of each magnetically sorted T cell population. Each sorted fraction had its genomic DNA isolated and then quantified by UV absorbance on a Nanodrop 2000c. Using the deep immunoSEQ assay, multiplex PCR amplified TCR CDR3 regions from genomic DNA. Extracted genomic DNA from each cell subset was distributed evenly across all wells of several immunoSEQ 96-well plates, and each plate was treated as a replicate. For sorted subsets, approximately 200 ng of genomic DNA, equivalent to 25,000 to 35,000 T cell genomes, went into each replicate PCR. The purified libraries were quantified using a Qubit 3.0 fluorometer, sized with a Bioanalyzer 2100, and then quantified again using the KAPA Library Quantification kit. Every immunoSEQ 96-well plate was sequenced on a dedicated single-read 150-cycle Illumina NextSeq 550 flow cell. On the study's bioinformatics: Because only junctional sequences without quality scores were contained in the immunoSEQ output, filtering matching that applied to full-length reads could not be performed. Sequences were annotated with PyIR, a Python wrapper for IgBLAST v1.9, using IMGT germline references to assign V/J genes and CDR3. Reads with weak V/J assignments (E-value above 1e-6), missing CDR3, stop codons, out-of-frame junctions, or ambiguous translated residues were removed. V3J clonotypes were defined by identical inferred V gene, J gene, and CDR3 amino acid sequence. Percentage overlap between repertoires was computed as shared unique clonotypes divided by the size of the smaller repertoire. Richness of each repertoire was evaluated using RTK rarefaction, the Chao1 estimator, and Recon v2.1 estimates of unobserved clonotypes. Generation probabilities for all TCRbeta clonotypes obtained by the gDNA method from several donors were computed using OLGA. TCRdb provides this immuneACCESS table in a form limited to in-frame rearrangements. Some clones are lacking; in checked studies, under half of them reflect an unresolved V gene, and why the rest are absent is not known. The D gene and trimming were derived from the DNA, and the V and J assignments and clone size from that table. Here the sample has over a million clones; roughly 70% occur a single time. Roughly 1.5% of the sample belongs to the ten largest clones.

The material sequenced was memory CD4+ T cells sorted from blood. The cell subset or site label, read with the paper, signifies: CD45RA-negative fraction. The receptor comes from a man younger than 35 in good health.

Here is the DNA: TGTGCCAGCAGCTTAGCGGCCAGTTTCTCCGACGAGCAGTACTTC. It translates to CASSLAASFSDEQYF. The chain employs TRBV7-9 and TRBJ2-7; the D gene is not confidently resolved. The CDR3 spans 15 residues, from the cysteine through the phenylalanine. CDR3 DNA only is kept here, 45 bases in frame from base 1. The CDR1 and CDR2 encoded by the germline V gene (reference sequence) are SEHNR and FQNEAQ.